A single sample gave rise to the 28 T cell receptor beta chains below, sequenced in a study of blood T cell repertoires in COVID-19. The data were produced by immunoSEQ multiplex PCR, yet TCRdb's version contains in-frame clones alone and is incomplete. This sample has under 300,000 clones; 75% to 90% occur once, and the top ten carry around 14%. Material: peripheral blood. These TCRs come from a woman aged 70 to 79 with COVID-19, enrolled during active disease.

J is TRBJ1-6 and V is TRBV28, with D uncertain. Germline V lookup: CDR1 MDHEN, CDR2 SYDVKM. V lost 5 bases and J lost 0, with 14 bases in between. The CDR3 loop spans 17 amino acids. CDR3: CASSPPPGSSYNSPLHF. The CDR3 DNA is TGTGCCAGCAGTCCCCCCCCCGGGAGCTCCTATAATTCACCCCTCCACTTT.

V usage is TRBV9 and J usage is TRBJ2-5; TRBD2 matches 8 bases. Losses at the gene ends were 6 bases for V and 4 bases for J; bases not matched to a gene: 8. Germline CDR1 SGDLS, CDR2 YYNGEE. The CDR3 has 14 residues. The CDR3 DNA reads as TGTGCCAGCAACCCGGCGGGGGGTTCAGAGACCCAGTACTTC. Translation: CASNPAGGSETQYF.

A note on this clone: Other DNA sequences from this sample encode an identical CDR3 as well. V usage is TRBV5-1 and J usage is TRBJ2-5, with a tentative D call TRBD1 (7 bases). This CDR3 has 13 residues. Trimming cost V 1 base and J 4 bases, with 8 bases left between them. Germline-derived CDR1 and CDR2 are SGHRS and YFSETQ. CDR3: CASSLQGGETQYF. The CDR3 DNA reads as TGCGCCAGCAGCTTGCAGGGGGGAGAGACCCAGTACTTC.

This rearrangement joins TRBV28 to TRBJ1-2, with 9 nucleotides matching TRBD1. Germline CDR1 MDHEN, CDR2 SYDVKM. The CDR3 contains 13 residues. Trimming cost V 2 bases and J 5 bases; bases outside gene matches: 0. DNA for the CDR3: TGTGCCAGCAGTTTAGGGACAGGGTATGGCTACACCTTC. It codes for CASSLGTGYGYTF.

This chain connects TRBV9 to TRBJ2-5, with 7 bases lining up with TRBD2. Germline V gene sequence: CDR1 SGDLS, CDR2 YYNGEE. The CDR3 sequence is 15 residues long. Losses at the gene ends were 4 bases for V and 1 base for J; bases not matched to a gene: 7. CDR3 amino acids: CASSQVGGSQETQYF. CDR3 DNA sequence: TGTGCCAGCAGCCAAGTGGGGGGGTCCCAAGAGACCCAGTACTTC.

This sequence joins TRBV6-1 and TRBJ1-2, with D perhaps matching TRBD1 (6 bases). The CDR3 is made up of 14 amino acids. Trimming removed 1 base at V and 4 bases at J, with 10 bases between. Germline V gene lookup returns CDR1 MNHNS and CDR2 SASEGT. The CDR3 sequence: CASSEGTASYGYTF. The DNA of the CDR3 is TGTGCCAGCAGTGAAGGGACAGCAAGCTATGGCTACACCTTC.

The chain links TRBV24-1 to TRBJ2-5, with D perhaps TRBD1 (5 bases). V was trimmed by 7 bases and J by 1 base, leaving 15 bases between them. This CDR3 comprises 15 residues. CDR1 is KGHDR, CDR2 SFDVKD, per germline. The CDR3 DNA is TGTGCCACCAGCCCCCGAACAGGATTCCAAGAGACCCAGTACTTC. It yields the protein CATSPRTGFQETQYF.

The rearrangement links TRBV28 to TRBJ2-3, with D possibly being TRBD2 (6 bases). The V and J ends lost 9 bases and 1 base respectively, with 11 bases between them. Germline V lookup: CDR1 MDHEN, CDR2 SYDVKM. The CDR3 covers 13 residues. As DNA, the CDR3 is TGTGCCAGTGCGGGAAGCCGCACAGATACGCAGTATTTT. It specifies CASAGSRTDTQYF.

There are a few counts of this clone. The rearrangement joins TRBV6-5 to TRBJ2-7; TRBD1 might be the D (7 bases). This CDR3 has 15 residues. Trimming left V 2 bases short and J 2 bases short, with 13 bases between. CDR1 MNHEY and CDR2 SVGAGI come from the germline V gene. CDR3 loop: CASSYIQGGTYEQYF. The CDR3 DNA is TGTGCCAGCAGTTACATTCAGGGGGGCACCTACGAGCAGTACTTC.

This clone appeared a single time. The V gene is TRBV6-6, the J gene TRBJ1-1; TRBD1 might be the D (5 bases). This CDR3 comprises 15 residues. V shed 8 bases and J shed 8 bases, with 24 bases lying between them. Germline CDR1 is MNHNY and CDR2 is SVGAGI (reference sequence). The CDR3 nucleotides are TGTGCCAGCCACAGCTACCCGGTGGGGGAGGGGGAAGCTTTCTTT. Protein product: CASHSYPVGEGEAFF.

The DNA for the CDR3 is TGTGCCAGCAGTTCTGGACAGGGCGAAGAAGCTTTCTTT. Translating it yields CASSSGQGEEAFF. The chain recombines TRBV12-3 or TRBV12-4 with TRBJ1-1; 8 bases agree with TRBD1. This CDR3 contains 13 residues. The junction had 6 bases not matched to a gene; V was cut back by 4 bases and J by 8 bases.

CDR3 loop: CASSLLRGTEAFF. The DNA for the CDR3 is TGTGCCAGCAGCTTGCTTCGGGGCACTGAAGCTTTCTTT. The chain employs TRBV11-3 and TRBJ1-1; the D is unclear. V lost 3 bases to trimming and J lost 4 bases, with 9 bases between them. Germline V lookup: CDR1 SGHNT, CDR2 YENEEA. CDR3 length: 13 amino acids.

The V and J genes are TRBV4-1 and TRBJ1-4, with 7 bases that match TRBD1. This CDR3 has 18 amino acids. V was clipped by 1 base and J by 5 bases; unmatched bases: 13. The germline V gene has CDR1 MGHRA and CDR2 YSYEKL. This CDR3 reads CASSQGQGLLAPNEKLFF. The DNA for the CDR3 is TGCGCCAGCAGCCAAGGACAGGGTTTACTAGCTCCGAATGAAAAACTGTTTTTT.

The chain links TRBV28 to TRBJ2-1, with TRBD1 matching over 8 bases. V lost 2 bases, J lost 7 bases, and 7 bases stayed unmatched. The CDR3 spans 15 residues. From germline, CDR1 is MDHEN and CDR2 SYDVKM. The CDR3 loop is CASSLVGQGNNEQFF. As DNA, the CDR3 is TGTGCCAGCAGTTTAGTAGGACAGGGCAATAATGAGCAGTTCTTC.

This clone was counted between two and nine times. The chain has TRBV5-6 and TRBJ1-5, with D possibly matching TRBD1 (5 bases). Germline CDR1 SGHDT, CDR2 YYEEEE. This CDR3 region has 17 residues. Between the trimmed V and J ends, which lost 1 base and 4 bases, there was a span of 18 bases. The CDR3 protein is CASSLWGVPLENQPQHF. CDR3 coding DNA: TGTGCCAGCAGCTTGTGGGGGGTGCCTTTGGAGAATCAGCCCCAGCATTTT.

J is TRBJ2-1 and V is TRBV6-5; 11 positions agree with TRBD1. The germline V gene encodes CDR1 MNHEY and CDR2 SVGAGI. This CDR3 has 14 amino acids. J lost 6 bases, V lost 11 bases, and 9 bases had no gene match. The CDR3 region is CAARGTGGFNEQFF. The DNA for the CDR3 is TGTGCCGCGCGGGGGACAGGGGGGTTCAATGAGCAGTTCTTC.

The chain has TRBV27 and TRBJ2-1; D perhaps matches TRBD2 (7 bases). The CDR3 runs 14 residues. The V gene's germline CDR1 is MNHEY and CDR2 SMNVEV (reference sequence). V gave up 8 bases and J gave up 3 bases, with 14 bases separating them. CDR3 residues: CASAGGGNYNEQFF. DNA for the CDR3: TGTGCCAGCGCGGGCGGGGGCAACTACAATGAGCAGTTCTTC.

The gene calls are TRBV4-2 and TRBJ2-7, with 12 bases that match TRBD1. The trim removed 1 base at V and 5 bases at J, leaving 3 bases unmatched. CDR3 size: 15 residues. Germline lookup yields CDR1 LGHNA and CDR2 YNFKEQ. CDR3 DNA: TGTGCCAGCAGCCAAGTTGGGACAGGGGGCGACGAGCAGTACTTC. Translation gives CASSQVGTGGDEQYF.

The chain recombines TRBV7-2 with TRBJ2-3; the match to TRBD1 covers 12 bases. This CDR3 comprises 18 residues. CDR1 and CDR2 (germline): SGHTA, FQGNSA. Trimming took 5 bases from V and 7 from J; bases not matched to a gene: 16. The chain's CDR3 is CASSNPGQGAGGIHTQYF. CDR3 nucleotides: TGTGCCAGCAGCAACCCGGGACAGGGGGCTGGGGGAATTCATACGCAGTATTTT.

This chain links TRBV6-2 or TRBV6-3 with TRBJ2-1; D is undetermined. The CDR3 length is 14 residues. The V end lost 3 bases, the J end lost 0 bases, and 6 bases lay between the germline ends. CDR1 is MNHEY, CDR2 SVGEGT, per germline. CDR3 amino acids: CASSYLSSYNEQFF. CDR3 DNA sequence: TGTGCCAGCAGTTATCTTAGCTCCTACAATGAGCAGTTCTTC.

The chain combines TRBV7-9 with TRBJ1-6; no clear D gene. The V gene's germline CDR1 is SEHNR and CDR2 FQNEAQ (reference sequence). Trimming took 7 bases from V and 0 from J, leaving 7 bases between them. The CDR3 is made up of 14 amino acids. CDR3: CASISSSYNSPLHF. The CDR3 nucleotides are TGTGCCAGCATATCGAGCTCCTATAATTCACCCCTCCACTTT.

A note on this clone: The identical CDR3 is also encoded by other nucleotide sequences in the sample. V gene TRBV5-1 combines with J gene TRBJ2-3; no clear D gene. The CDR3 extends over 12 amino acids. Deletions cut 3 bases from V and 2 bases from J, with 4 bases between. Germline-derived CDR1 and CDR2 are SGHRS and YFSETQ. The chain's CDR3 is CASSSNTDTQYF. In nucleotides, the CDR3 is TGCGCCAGCAGCTCTAACACAGATACGCAGTATTTT. Filled out from reference TRBV5-1 and TRBJ2-3, the complete variable domain reads KAGVTQTPRYLIKTRGQQVTLSCSPISGHRSVSWYQQTPGQGLQFLFEYFSETQRNKGNFPGRFSGRQFSNSRSEMNVSTLELGDSALYLCASSSNTDTQYFGPGTRLTVL.

The chain carries TRBV3-1 (or the pseudogene TRBV3-2) and TRBJ2-2; D possibly corresponds to TRBD2 (8 bases). This CDR3 comprises 17 residues. Between the trimmed V and J ends, which lost 4 bases and 5 bases, there was a span of 20 bases. Germline lookup yields CDR1 LGHDT and CDR2 YNNKEL (reference sequence). The CDR3 loop is CASSPYGRGQRTGELFF. CDR3 DNA: TGTGCCAGCAGCCCCTACGGGAGGGGGCAACGAACCGGGGAGCTGTTTTTT.

The gene calls are TRBV15 and TRBJ2-1; 15 bases agree with TRBD2. This CDR3 has 20 residues. CDR1 and CDR2 (germline): LNHNV, YYDKDF (reference sequence). The junction had 15 bases not matched to a gene; V was cut back by 3 bases and J by 6 bases. CDR3 sequence: CATSSELGTSGGTAGNEQFF. The CDR3 DNA reads TGTGCCACCAGCAGCGAGTTGGGGACTAGCGGGGGGACCGCCGGCAATGAGCAGTTCTTC. The whole variable domain, remainder taken from reference TRBV15 and TRBJ2-1, is DAMVIQNPRYQVTQFGKPVTLSCSQTLNHNVMYWYQQKSSQAPKLLFHYYDKDFNNEADTPDNFQSRRPNTSFCFLDIRSPGLGDTAMYLCATSSELGTSGGTAGNEQFFGPGTRLTVL.

This chain links TRBV2 with TRBJ2-7, with a tentative D call TRBD2 (5 bases). Per germline, CDR1 SNHLY and CDR2 FYNNEI. The CDR3 is 14 amino acids. The germline V and J ends were trimmed by 2 bases and 3 bases, with 11 bases remaining between them. CDR3 in DNA: TGTGCCAGCAGTGAATCCAGCACTAGCTACGAGCAGTACTTC. It specifies CASSESSTSYEQYF.

J is TRBJ2-5 and V is TRBV24-1; 7 bases match TRBD1. V was clipped by 6 bases and J by 5 bases; unmatched bases: 2. Germline CDR1 KGHDR, CDR2 SFDVKD. The CDR3 has 12 residues. The CDR3 DNA follows: TGTGCCACCAGTCCCAGGGGGGAGACCCAGTACTTC. The encoded protein is CATSPRGETQYF.

The chain couples TRBV5-1 to TRBJ1-5; TRBD1 matches at 7 bases. V lost 5 bases to trimming and J lost 4 bases; unmatched junction nucleotides: 3. Per germline, CDR1 SGHRS and CDR2 YFSETQ. This CDR3 contains 13 residues. CDR3 protein: CASREGANQPQHF. The CDR3 nucleotides are TGCGCCAGCAGAGAGGGGGCGAATCAGCCCCAGCATTTT.

This clone was seen just once. J is TRBJ1-2 and V is TRBV7-9; perhaps TRBD1 as D (5 bases). CDR3 length: 13 residues. The germline V gene encodes CDR1 SEHNR and CDR2 FQNEAQ (reference sequence). V dropped 3 bases and J dropped 4 bases, with 9 bases sitting between them. The CDR3 sequence: CASSLGQSYGYTF. CDR3 nucleotides: TGTGCCAGCAGCTTGGGGCAGTCCTATGGCTACACCTTC.